The 32 T cell receptor beta chains presented below share a single source sample, sequenced in a study of cytomegalovirus exposure and HLA in healthy donors. PCR primers comprised 60 Vbeta and 13 Jbeta primers. Libraries were prepared by immunoSEQ multiplex PCR; TCRdb keeps only in-frame clonotypes and omits some of them. Among approximately 150,000 clones listed, roughly 81% were seen once. Sequencing used PBMCs. Receptor source: a woman aged 50 to 60 in good health and CMV-seronegative.

CDR3 residues: CATNGGRPYTDTQYF. The CDR3 DNA is TGTGCCACCAACGGAGGACGGCCTTACACAGATACGCAGTATTTT. The chain combines TRBV15 with TRBJ2-3, with D perhaps matching TRBD2 (5 bases). The CDR3 is 15 amino acids. In germline, CDR1 is LNHNV, CDR2 YYDKDF (reference sequence). V was clipped by 7 bases and J by 2 bases, with 16 bases between them. The full variable domain, its missing parts supplied by reference TRBV15 and TRBJ2-3, is DAMVIQNPRYQVTQFGKPVTLSCSQTLNHNVMYWYQQKSSQAPKLLFHYYDKDFNNEADTPDNFQSRRPNTSFCFLDIRSPGLGDTAMYLCATNGGRPYTDTQYFGPGTRLTVL.

The chain uses TRBV7-3 and TRBJ2-1, with D possibly TRBD2 on 7 matching bases. Trimming removed 1 base from V and 8 bases from J, with 15 bases in between. From germline, CDR1 is SGHTA and CDR2 FQGTGA. There are 15 residues in the CDR3. CDR3 protein: CASSLMGWGGDEQFF. The CDR3 DNA reads TGTGCCAGCAGCTTAATGGGGTGGGGGGGCGATGAGCAGTTCTTC.

J is TRBJ2-2 and V is TRBV28; no reliable D call. Germline V gene data show CDR1 as MDHEN and CDR2 as SYDVKM. This CDR3 contains 11 residues. V lost 8 bases, J lost 9 bases, and 10 bases lay in between. CDR3 nucleotide sequence: TGTGCCAGCGGCTTCCCCCGGGAGCTGTTTTTT. It encodes CASGFPRELFF.

A few counts support this clone. V and J are TRBV29-1 and TRBJ1-1; TRBD1 agrees at 7 bases. J gave up 4 bases and V 6 bases, and 8 bases lay outside the gene matches. The CDR3 is 13 residues long. In germline, CDR1 is SQVTM, CDR2 ANQGSEA. CDR3 protein: CSVGTGDGTEAFF. The CDR3 coding sequence is TGCAGCGTCGGAACAGGGGACGGCACTGAAGCTTTCTTT.

The gene calls are TRBV28 and TRBJ1-2, with D perhaps TRBD1 (6 bases). The CDR3 runs to 12 residues. V lost 3 bases to trimming and J lost 14 bases, with 16 bases between them. Looked up from germline, CDR1 is MDHEN and CDR2 is SYDVKM. The CDR3 DNA reads as TGTGCCAGCAGTTTGAGAACGGAGCAGGGGACCTTC. Translation gives CASSLRTEQGTF.

The J gene is TRBJ2-3, the V gene TRBV29-1; D possibly corresponds to TRBD2 (5 bases). Trimming shortened V by 4 bases and J by 4 bases, and 18 bases separated the two germline ends. The CDR3 covers 15 residues. Germline-derived CDR1 and CDR2 are SQVTM and ANQGSEA. The CDR3 here is CSVVEANWTPDTQYF. CDR3 DNA: TGCAGCGTTGTGGAGGCCAATTGGACCCCAGATACGCAGTATTTT.

This rearrangement joins TRBV13 to TRBJ2-3; 7 bases match TRBD1. The germline CDR1 and CDR2 sequences are PRHDT and FYEKMQ (reference sequence). V shed 2 bases and J 1 base; nucleotides not matched to a gene: 6. This CDR3 is 16 amino acids long. CDR3 coding DNA: TGTGCCAGCAGCTTAACAGGGGCTCCGGGCACAGATACGCAGTATTTT. Translation gives CASSLTGAPGTDTQYF.

The genes are TRBV5-1 and TRBJ1-1; no reliable D call. This CDR3 spans 15 amino acids. V was clipped by 4 bases and J by 2 bases, with 15 bases between them. The germline gives CDR1 SGHRS, CDR2 YFSETQ. CDR3 sequence (DNA): TGCGCCAGCAGCCCCCAGGCAAACACTAACACTGAAGCTTTCTTT. Residues: CASSPQANTNTEAFF.

The V call is TRBV7-9, the J call TRBJ1-5, with TRBD1 identical over 10 bases. The CDR3 covers 15 residues. The junction had 8 bases not matched to a gene; V was cut back by 5 bases and J by 7 bases. Germline assignment: CDR1 SEHNR and CDR2 FQNEAQ (reference sequence). Here the CDR3 DNA reads TGTGCCAGCAGCCCCACGGGGACAGGGGCCCAGCCCCAGCATTTT. Its translation: CASSPTGTGAQPQHF.

The chain employs TRBV7-8 and TRBJ1-1, with TRBD1 matching over 7 bases. With V trimmed by 5 bases and J by 5 bases, 11 bases remained unmatched. CDR3 length equals 15 residues. Germline assignment: CDR1 SGHVS and CDR2 FQNEAQ. CDR3 nucleotides: TGTGCCAGCAGCAGAAGCCAACAGGGGATTACTGAAGCTTTCTTT. Translation: CASSRSQQGITEAFF. The full variable domain, rest sourced from reference TRBV7-8 and TRBJ1-1, is GAGVSQSPRYKVAKRGQDVALRCDPISGHVSLFWYQQALGQGPEFLTYFQNEAQLDKSGLPSDRFFAERPEGSVSTLKIQRTQQEDSAVYLCASSRSQQGITEAFFGQGTRLTVV.

This rearrangement joins TRBV11-2 to TRBJ2-1; 12 nucleotides align to TRBD2. Germline assignment: CDR1 SGHAT and CDR2 FQNNGV. V dropped 5 bases and J dropped 7; count of bases not matched to a gene: 0. The CDR3 sequence is 13 residues long. The CDR3 spells CASSLAGGNEQFF. The CDR3 DNA sequence: TGTGCCAGCAGCCTAGCGGGAGGGAATGAGCAGTTCTTC.

The V and J genes are TRBV18 and TRBJ1-2; unclear D gene. The germline V gene encodes CDR1 KGHSH and CDR2 LQKENI. V gave up 2 bases and J gave up 11 bases, with 15 bases separating them. CDR3 size: 13 residues. The chain's CDR3 is CASSPADDRGYTF. CDR3 in DNA: TGTGCCAGCTCACCAGCCGACGACCGGGGTTACACCTTC.

The chain employs TRBV7-2 and TRBJ1-1; D is possibly TRBD1 (5 bases). With 5 bases removed from V and 0 bases from J, the gap between germline ends came to 16 bases. Germline CDR1 SGHTA, CDR2 FQGNSA. The CDR3 has 16 amino acids. The CDR3 bases are TGTGCCAGCAGCCCCGGACAAGTGGGAATGAACACTGAAGCTTTCTTT. Protein sequence: CASSPGQVGMNTEAFF.

Here the CDR3 DNA reads TGTGCCAGCAGCTTAGGCGGGACTCGCCACGAGCAGTACTTC. It encodes CASSLGGTRHEQYF. The chain uses TRBV7-9 and TRBJ2-7, with D possibly being TRBD2 (6 bases). Germline V gives CDR1 SEHNR, CDR2 FQNEAQ (reference sequence). The CDR3 runs to 14 residues. Trimming shortened V by 1 base and J by 5 bases, and 12 bases separated the two germline ends.

The chain combines TRBV11-2 with TRBJ2-7, with 9 bases fitting TRBD1. J was trimmed by 2 bases and V by 4 bases; bases with no gene match: 6. The germline V gene has CDR1 SGHAT and CDR2 FQNNGV. The CDR3 spans 15 residues. CDR3 bases: TGTGCCAGCAGCTCCCGGGACAGGGCAACCTACGAGCAGTACTTC. It codes for CASSSRDRATYEQYF.

Regarding this clone: Different DNA sequences within this sample yield the same CDR3. This chain links TRBV5-4 with TRBJ2-1; 16 nucleotides match TRBD2. Germline loops: CDR1 SGHNT, CDR2 YYREEE (reference sequence). Germline trimming cut 4 bases from V and 6 bases from J; bases unmatched to any gene: 7. The length of the CDR3 is 17 residues. CDR3 in DNA: TGTGCCAGCAGCCTACCGGGACTAGCGGGAGGGCCCAATGAGCAGTTCTTC. This translates into CASSLPGLAGGPNEQFF.

This chain's CDR3 is CASSSLTKGPREQYF. CDR3 coding DNA: TGTGCCAGCAGCTCCTTAACCAAGGGGCCGAGGGAGCAGTACTTC. The chain couples TRBV13 to TRBJ2-7, with D possibly being TRBD1 (5 bases). This CDR3 spans 15 amino acids. Germline V gene lookup returns CDR1 PRHDT and CDR2 FYEKMQ (reference sequence). V was trimmed by 4 bases and J by 7 bases, leaving 20 bases between them.

The rearrangement joins TRBV6-1 to TRBJ1-2; D may be TRBD1 (5 bases). This CDR3 spans 14 amino acids. V lost 4 bases to trimming and J lost 4 bases, with 13 bases between them. Germline CDR1 is MNHNS and CDR2 is SASEGT. The CDR3 nucleotides read TGTGCCAGCAGTGCTACAGAGACAGTCTATGGCTACACCTTC. Protein: CASSATETVYGYTF.

The chain couples TRBV2 to TRBJ2-3, with TRBD2 matching 10 bases. The CDR3 spans 15 residues. Germline loops: CDR1 SNHLY, CDR2 FYNNEI. V trimming: 2 bases; J trimming: 1 base; junction bases outside the gene matches: 0. This CDR3 reads CASSELAGGTDTQYF. CDR3 bases: TGTGCCAGCAGTGAACTAGCGGGGGGCACAGATACGCAGTATTTT.

This chain uses TRBV2 with TRBJ1-2; TRBD1 matches at 11 bases. V trimming: 4 bases; J trimming: 5 bases; junction bases outside the gene matches: 9. The CDR3 spans 16 residues. Germline V gene data show CDR1 as SNHLY and CDR2 as FYNNEI. In DNA, the CDR3 is TGTGCCAGCAGTGGGGGACAGGGGGATCGTTATTATGGCTACACCTTC. This gives the protein CASSGGQGDRYYGYTF.

V usage is TRBV13 and J usage is TRBJ2-4; D might be TRBD1 (6 bases). The CDR3 covers 18 residues. Trimming removed 5 bases at V and 0 bases at J, with 20 bases between. The germline gives CDR1 PRHDT, CDR2 FYEKMQ (reference sequence). In nucleotides, the CDR3 is TGTGCCAGCAGCCCGGGACACCCCACCGTCCCAGCCAAAAACATTCAGTACTTC. It encodes CASSPGHPTVPAKNIQYF.

This chain connects TRBV15 to TRBJ1-5; D not certain. CDR1 and CDR2 from the germline V gene are LNHNV and YYDKDF (reference sequence). V lost 5 bases and J 3 bases, leaving 8 bases between the germline ends. CDR3 length equals 13 residues. The CDR3 loop reads CATSEDYNQPQHF. CDR3 in DNA: TGTGCCACCAGCGAGGACTACAATCAGCCCCAGCATTTT.

The V gene is TRBV2, the J gene TRBJ1-1; 7 nucleotides align to TRBD1. This CDR3 has 13 residues. The ends lost 6 bases at V and 10 bases at J; junction bases unmatched: 11. CDR1 and CDR2 from the germline V gene are SNHLY and FYNNEI. CDR3 nucleotides: TGTGCCAGCAGGGACTACGGACAGGTCTTAGCTTTCTTT. Encoded protein: CASRDYGQVLAFF.

The chain is built from TRBV4-1 and TRBJ2-5, with TRBD2 matching over 8 bases. Germline V lookup: CDR1 MGHRA, CDR2 YSYEKL. The CDR3 loop spans 16 amino acids. V shed 0 bases, J shed 4 bases, and the junction held 7 bases outside the gene matches. CDR3 DNA sequence: TGCGCCAGCAGCCAAGAGGGACGGGGGGGCAGAGAGACCCAGTACTTC. This codes for CASSQEGRGGRETQYF.

The chain links TRBV10-3 to TRBJ2-3; D call uncertain. The CDR3 has 16 residues. With 4 bases removed from V and 3 bases from J, the gap between germline ends came to 17 bases. Germline V lookup: CDR1 ENHRY, CDR2 SYGVKD. The chain's CDR3 is CAISARGISSTDTQYF. In nucleotides, the CDR3 is TGTGCCATCAGTGCTCGTGGCATATCCAGTACAGATACGCAGTATTTT.

CDR3 sequence reads: CASSADRGTNEKLFF. Written as DNA, the CDR3 is TGTGCCAGCAGCGCCGACAGGGGAACTAATGAAAAACTGTTTTTT. The chain couples TRBV9 to TRBJ1-4, with TRBD1 matching 8 bases. Germline values: CDR1 SGDLS, CDR2 YYNGEE. The J segment lost 1 base and the V segment lost 3 bases, leaving 2 bases of the junction unmatched. This CDR3 spans 15 amino acids.

The genes are TRBV6-5 and TRBJ1-4; 9 bases line up with TRBD1. Germline V CDR1 and CDR2: MNHEY, SVGAGI. V lost 5 bases, J lost 4 bases, and 2 bases stayed unmatched. The CDR3 has 14 amino acids. CDR3 protein: CASSDRGYNEKLFF. The CDR3 nucleotides are TGTGCCAGCAGTGACAGGGGGTATAATGAAAAACTGTTTTTT.

The rearrangement uses TRBV28 and TRBJ1-1; TRBD1 is a possible D gene (6 bases). Trimming took 3 bases from V and 1 from J, leaving 12 bases between them. This CDR3 comprises 15 residues. Germline V gene lookup returns CDR1 MDHEN and CDR2 SYDVKM. CDR3 nucleotides: TGTGCCAGCAGTTTGGGGGGGCCGGGGAACACTGAAGCTTTCTTT. Its protein product is CASSLGGPGNTEAFF.

The chain recombines TRBV29-1 with TRBJ2-5; 7 nucleotides match TRBD2. Germline V gene data show CDR1 as SQVTM and CDR2 as ANQGSEA. CDR3 length: 13 amino acids. V lost 4 bases and J lost 5; bases outside the gene matches: 7. Here the CDR3 DNA reads TGCAGCGTTGGAGGGCTAGCGGCTGAGACCCAGTACTTC. It is translated as CSVGGLAAETQYF.

V gene TRBV4-3 combines with J gene TRBJ2-3, with D unclear. The CDR3 has 15 residues. The V gene's germline CDR1 is LGHNA and CDR2 YSLEER. The V end lost 0 bases, the J end lost 6 bases, and 13 bases lay between the germline ends. The CDR3 loop is CASSQDTRLSDTQYF. The CDR3 nucleotides are TGCGCCAGCAGCCAAGATACGAGACTCTCCGATACGCAGTATTTT.

The chain links TRBV5-5 to TRBJ2-7; D possibly corresponds to TRBD2 (6 bases). V lost 4 bases to trimming and J lost 4 bases, with 24 bases between them. Germline V gene data show CDR1 as SGHKS and CDR2 as YYEKEE (reference sequence). The CDR3 contains 17 residues. CDR3 region: CASSRGIYSGAPYEQYF. The CDR3 coding sequence is TGTGCCAGCAGCCGGGGGATTTATAGCGGAGCCCCTTACGAGCAGTACTTC.

This clone was seen many times. The chain recombines TRBV4-2 with TRBJ2-1; 8 bases are shared with TRBD1. Germline loops: CDR1 LGHNA, CDR2 YNFKEQ. This CDR3 is built from 15 residues. Germline trimming cut 0 bases from V and 5 bases from J; bases unmatched to any gene: 3. CDR3 loop: CASSQDRGQNNEQFF. As DNA, the CDR3 is TGTGCCAGCAGCCAAGACAGGGGGCAAAACAATGAGCAGTTCTTC.